Described below is a single T cell receptor beta chain sequence and its context. Its specificity is unknown. CDR3 size: 13 residues. Germline V lookup: CDR1 SGHRS, CDR2 YFSETQ. The data originate from a study of T cells expressing NK-cell markers. About the research overall: The study sequenced eight donors, seven HCMV-seropositive and one seronegative. Regarding the study as a whole: There remained a lack of clarity about HCMV specificity of expanded NKG2C+ T cell clones.

TCRdb reprocessed the 5' RACE reads; each CDR3 protein has one entry and no DNA is given. Its listing shows approximately 550,000 distinct CDR3 sequences. The chain uses TRBV5-1 and TRBJ2-1. This TCR was sampled from a man aged 18 to 29 in good health. The source material was blood T cells: a sorted CD56 or NKG2C T cell subset, CD4+ or CD8+ T cells, or bulk PBMC T cells (not recorded which). CDR3: CASSLKLSGEQFF.